The present T cell receptor beta chain was sequenced within a study of CD8+CD57+ T cells in acquired aplastic anemia. Per the germline V gene, CDR1 is SGDLS and CDR2 is YYNGEE. Deletions cut 1 base from V and 4 bases from J, with 17 bases between. This CDR3 region has 16 residues. Genomic DNA was employed as the template in profiling TCR beta VDJ and CDR3. MiXCR, run by TCRdb on the reads, gives a single entry per CDR3 protein. The sample carries approximately 99,000 distinct CDR3 sequences, around 49% recorded once. This clonotype has ten or more counts. The sample comprised sorted CD4+, CD8+, or CD8+CD57+ T cells (not recorded which) from PBMCs. The source is a human donor in good health, serving as a control. This chain connects TRBV9 to TRBJ2-5; D not resolved. The CDR3 bases are TGTGCCAGCAGCGTACGCCCCCTCCCCGCCCGAGAGACCCAGTACTTC. It yields the protein CASSVRPLPARETQYF. The whole variable domain, filled in from reference TRBV9 and TRBJ2-5, reads DSGVTQTPKHLITATGQRVTLRCSPRSGDLSVYWYQQSLDQGLQFLIQYYNGEERAKGNILERFSAQQFPDLHSELNLSSLELGDSALYFCASSVRPLPARETQYFGPGTRLLVL.